The T cell receptor beta chain described here comes from a study of beta chain features in type 1 diabetes. Expressed TCRB transcripts were sequenced, since all the RNA that had been isolated was reverse transcribed. Using immunoSEQ multiplex PCR, the repertoire was profiled, and TCRdb retains in-frame clones only, with some absent. The data contain nearly 350,000 clones, less than 9.5% of them singletons. Germline lookup yields CDR1 SGHTA and CDR2 FQGNSA. There are 16 residues in the CDR3. V dropped 1 base and J dropped 4 bases, with 13 bases sitting between them. Comments on this clone: The antigen remains undetermined.

Study-wide points: Insertion counts at VDJ junctions were lower in type 1 diabetes patients, who also showed more deletions there. Highly expressing activated T cells could be over-counted with a cDNA template.

The chain has TRBV7-2 and TRBJ2-2; no definite D call. The receptor comes from a woman younger than 30 in good health. Sequencing was performed on central memory CD4+ T cells from blood. The CDR3 bases are TGTGCCAGCAGCTTAGAGACCAGACGGAGCACCGGGGAGCTGTTTTTT. Translated, it gives CASSLETRRSTGELFF.